What follows describes a single T cell receptor beta chain. Its antigen is not identified. Produced via immunoSEQ multiplex PCR; TCRdb's table is partial and in-frame only. Among more than 55,000 clones listed, 80% to 90% were seen once. This specimen comes from a study of PD-L1 blockade in urothelial cancer. Turning to the study itself: The patients' atezolizumab therapy, 1,200 mg intravenously every 3 weeks, started at some point between 2014 and 2016. Analyses used blood from 3 weeks (second dose) and 6 weeks after treatment start. Peripheral blood specimens exhibited a median yield of about 140,000 T cells.

Findings and limits, study-wide: Tumor-associated TCR clones expanded more in blood at 3 weeks in patients with durable benefit.

Noted time point: pretreatment peripheral blood. This clonotype was obtained from an older man with urothelial cancer. This material consisted of PBMCs, taken around atezolizumab (anti-PD-L1) treatment.

For the CDR3, the DNA is TGTGCCAGCAGTTTAGTCCTCCTTAAGGACTCAGTGCAGTACTTC. Protein: CASSLVLLKDSVQYF. This sequence joins TRBV28 and TRBJ2-7, with D possibly being TRBD2 (5 bases). From germline, CDR1 is MDHEN and CDR2 SYDVKM. With 2 bases removed from V and 9 bases from J, the gap between germline ends came to 20 bases. CDR3 length: 15 amino acids.